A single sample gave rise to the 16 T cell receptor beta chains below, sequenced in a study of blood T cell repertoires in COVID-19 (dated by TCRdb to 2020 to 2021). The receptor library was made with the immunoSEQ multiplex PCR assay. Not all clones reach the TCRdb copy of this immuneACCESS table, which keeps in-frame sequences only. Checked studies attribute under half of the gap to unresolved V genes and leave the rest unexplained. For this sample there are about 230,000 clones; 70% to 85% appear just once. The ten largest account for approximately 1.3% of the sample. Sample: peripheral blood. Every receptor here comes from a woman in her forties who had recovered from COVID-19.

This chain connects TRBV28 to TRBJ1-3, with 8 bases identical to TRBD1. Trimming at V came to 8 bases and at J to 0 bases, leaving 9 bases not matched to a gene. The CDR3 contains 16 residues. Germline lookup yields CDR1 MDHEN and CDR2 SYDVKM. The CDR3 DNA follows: TGTGCCAGCTACCCCAGACAGGGGATCTCTGGAAACACCATATATTTT. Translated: CASYPRQGISGNTIYF.

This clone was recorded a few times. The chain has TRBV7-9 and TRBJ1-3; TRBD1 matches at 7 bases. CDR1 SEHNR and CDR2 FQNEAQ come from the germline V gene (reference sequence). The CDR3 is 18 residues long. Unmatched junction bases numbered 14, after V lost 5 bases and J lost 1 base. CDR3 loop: CASSLRLTTGVSGNTIYF. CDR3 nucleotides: TGTGCCAGCAGCCTTAGGCTTACCACAGGGGTTTCTGGAAACACCATATATTTT.

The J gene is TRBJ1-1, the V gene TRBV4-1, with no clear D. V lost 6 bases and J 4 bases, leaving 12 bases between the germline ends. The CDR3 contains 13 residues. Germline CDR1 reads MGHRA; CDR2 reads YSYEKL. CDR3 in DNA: TGCGCCAGCAGTGTGGGGAGAAGCACTGAAGCTTTCTTT. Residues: CASSVGRSTEAFF.

CDR3 protein: CASSLSGGATDTQYF. The CDR3, as DNA: TGTGCCAGCAGTCTTAGCGGGGGGGCAACAGATACGCAGTATTTT. This chain joins TRBV3-1 (or the pseudogene TRBV3-2) and TRBJ2-3; 11 bases line up with TRBD2. Trimming at V came to 6 bases and at J to 3 bases, leaving 5 bases not matched to a gene. The CDR3 consists of 15 residues. CDR1 LGHDT and CDR2 YNNKEL come from the germline V gene (reference sequence).

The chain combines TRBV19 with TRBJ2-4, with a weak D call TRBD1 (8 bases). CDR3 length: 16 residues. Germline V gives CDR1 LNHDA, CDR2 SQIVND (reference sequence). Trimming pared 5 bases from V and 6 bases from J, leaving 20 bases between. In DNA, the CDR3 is TGTGCCAGTAGTCCCATGGGGGGGACAGGAGGAAACATTCAGTACTTC. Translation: CASSPMGGTGGNIQYF.

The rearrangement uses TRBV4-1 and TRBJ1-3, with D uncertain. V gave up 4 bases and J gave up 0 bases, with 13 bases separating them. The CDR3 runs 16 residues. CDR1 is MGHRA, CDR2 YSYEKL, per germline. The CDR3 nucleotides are TGCGCCAGCAGCCTCTCTGCGGATTTCTCTGGAAACACCATATATTTT. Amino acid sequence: CASSLSADFSGNTIYF.

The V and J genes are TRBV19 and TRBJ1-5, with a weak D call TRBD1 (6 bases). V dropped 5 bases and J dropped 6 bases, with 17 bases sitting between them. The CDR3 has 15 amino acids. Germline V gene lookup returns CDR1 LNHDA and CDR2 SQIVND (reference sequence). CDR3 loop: CASSDKTGFGQPQHF. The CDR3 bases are TGTGCCAGTAGTGATAAAACAGGGTTTGGTCAGCCCCAGCATTTT.

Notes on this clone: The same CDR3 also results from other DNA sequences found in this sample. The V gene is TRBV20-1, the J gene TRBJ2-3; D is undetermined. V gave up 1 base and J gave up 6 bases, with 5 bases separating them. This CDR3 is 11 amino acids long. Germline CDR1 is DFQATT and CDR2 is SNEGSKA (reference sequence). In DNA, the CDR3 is TGCAGTGCTAGAGTCAGGGATACGCAGTATTTT. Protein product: CSARVRDTQYF.

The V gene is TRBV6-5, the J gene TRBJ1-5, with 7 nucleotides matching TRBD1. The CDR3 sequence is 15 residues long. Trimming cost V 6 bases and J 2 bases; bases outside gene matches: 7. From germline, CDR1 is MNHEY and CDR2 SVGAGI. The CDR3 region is CASSPTGTGNQPQHF. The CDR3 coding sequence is TGTGCCAGCAGCCCAACCGGGACAGGCAATCAGCCCCAGCATTTT.

CDR3 DNA: TGTGCCAGCAGCTTGGGGGGAGTCGAGACCCAGTACTTC. Translation: CASSLGGVETQYF. The gene calls are TRBV7-9 and TRBJ2-5; D may be TRBD2 (6 bases). The CDR3 runs to 13 residues. The germline V gene encodes CDR1 SEHNR and CDR2 FQNEAQ (reference sequence). Trimming shortened V by 3 bases and J by 5 bases, and 10 bases separated the two germline ends. Looking up the rest from reference TRBV7-9 and TRBJ2-5 gives the full variable domain: DTGVSQNPRHKITKRGQNVTFRCDPISEHNRLYWYRQTLGQGPEFLTYFQNEAQLEKSRLLSDRFSAERPKGSFSTLEIQRTEQGDSAMYLCASSLGGVETQYFGPGTRLLVL.

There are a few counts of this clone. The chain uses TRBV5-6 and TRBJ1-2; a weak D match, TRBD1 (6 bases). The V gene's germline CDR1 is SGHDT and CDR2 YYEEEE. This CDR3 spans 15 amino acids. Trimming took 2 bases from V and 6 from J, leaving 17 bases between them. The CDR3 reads CASSLGYRASNGYTF. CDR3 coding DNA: TGTGCCAGCAGCTTAGGTTACAGGGCCAGTAATGGCTACACCTTC.

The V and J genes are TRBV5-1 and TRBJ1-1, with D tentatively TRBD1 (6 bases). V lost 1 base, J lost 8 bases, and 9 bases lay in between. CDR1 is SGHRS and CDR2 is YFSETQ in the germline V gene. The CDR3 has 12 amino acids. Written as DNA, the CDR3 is TGCGCCAGCAGCTTGTCAGGACAGGAAGCTTTCTTT. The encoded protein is CASSLSGQEAFF.

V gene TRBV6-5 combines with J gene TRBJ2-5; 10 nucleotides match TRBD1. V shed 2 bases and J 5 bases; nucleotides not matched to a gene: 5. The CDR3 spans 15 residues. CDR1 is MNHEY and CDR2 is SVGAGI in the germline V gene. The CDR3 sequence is CASSYGTGVGETQYF. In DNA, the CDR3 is TGTGCCAGCAGTTACGGGACAGGGGTGGGGGAGACCCAGTACTTC.

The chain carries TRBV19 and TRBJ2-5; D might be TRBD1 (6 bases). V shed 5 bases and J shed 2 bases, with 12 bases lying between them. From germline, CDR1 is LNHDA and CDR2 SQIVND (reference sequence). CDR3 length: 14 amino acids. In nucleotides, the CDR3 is TGTGCCAGTAGTCGACAGGTCAATCAAGAGACCCAGTACTTC. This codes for CASSRQVNQETQYF.

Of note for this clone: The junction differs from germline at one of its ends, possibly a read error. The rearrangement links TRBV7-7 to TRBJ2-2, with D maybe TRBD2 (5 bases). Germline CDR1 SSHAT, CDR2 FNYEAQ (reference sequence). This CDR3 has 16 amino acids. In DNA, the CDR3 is TGTGCTAGCAGCCCCCGCGGCCTCGGGGACACCGGGGAGCTGTTTTTT. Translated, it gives CASSPRGLGDTGELFF.

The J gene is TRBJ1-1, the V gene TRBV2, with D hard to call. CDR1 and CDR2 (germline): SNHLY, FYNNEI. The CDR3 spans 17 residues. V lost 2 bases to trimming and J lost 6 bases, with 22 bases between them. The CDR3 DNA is TGTGCCAGCAGTGAATCGTTACGTAGGAGTACGGAACCTGAAGCTTTCTTT. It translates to CASSESLRRSTEPEAFF.